A few counts support the clone carrying this T cell receptor (beta chain). The antigen remains undetermined. PCR employed 60 Vbeta and 13 Jbeta primers. Sequencing used immunoSEQ multiplex PCR; TCRdb keeps in-frame clones, though not all of them. The sample has about 120,000 clones; around 77% are singletons. The data derive from a study of cytomegalovirus exposure and HLA in healthy donors. Overall study context: Membership in the Caucasian-associated ancestry cluster was found for about four fifths of roughly 400 genotyped donors.

Study-wide results and caveats: In a later analysis, most CMV-associated TCR beta chains appeared HLA-restricted.

Germline CDR1 and CDR2: ENHRY and SYGVKD. Trimming at V came to 3 bases and at J to 4 bases, leaving 6 bases not matched to a gene. This CDR3 has 15 amino acids. This sequence was found in a woman aged 25 to 39 in good health and CMV-seropositive. What was sequenced was PBMCs. This sequence joins TRBV10-3 and TRBJ2-3; 8 nucleotides line up with TRBD2. CDR3 nucleotides: TGTGCCATCAGTGAAACTAGCGGAAGATCAGATACGCAGTATTTT. Protein product: CAISETSGRSDTQYF.